This TCR beta chain was recovered during a study of cytomegalovirus exposure and HLA in healthy donors. About the study: The Caucasian-associated ancestry cluster held roughly 81% of roughly 370 genotyped donors.

Findings and limits, study-wide: In a later analysis, TCR beta V- and J-gene trimming showed a link to a missense DCLRE1C variant. Productive status was seen about 90% or about 30% of the time for most TCR beta V segments in an earlier analysis.

With 60 Vbeta and 13 Jbeta primers, the PCR was carried out. Produced via immunoSEQ multiplex PCR; TCRdb's table is partial and in-frame only. Of hundreds of thousands of clones listed, 70% were seen once; the top ten hold less than 3%. Comments on this clone: Its antigen is not identified.

V shed 3 bases and J 7 bases; nucleotides not matched to a gene: 9. This CDR3 contains 16 residues. Germline CDR1 and CDR2: MDHEN and SYDVKM. The chain joins TRBV28 to TRBJ1-6; 7 positions match TRBD1. The material sequenced was PBMCs. This TCR derives from a man aged 35 to 55 in good health and CMV-seropositive. This CDR3 reads CASSFEGASENSPLHF. CDR3 nucleotides: TGTGCCAGCAGTTTCGAGGGGGCCTCGGAGAATTCACCCCTCCACTTT.